The rows below give T cell receptor beta chains drawn from one sample of a study of read filtering for tumor transcriptome and immune sequencing. Using its own MiXCR run on the reads, TCRdb lists one record per CDR3 protein. The sample holds about 60,000 distinct CDR3 sequences, more than 11% seen once. Sequencing was done on a sample of a population of CD138-negative cells sorted from bone marrow. Every receptor here comes from a donor aged 40 or over with multiple myeloma. CDR3s include the opening cysteine and the closing phenylalanine or tryptophan. The D gene is left open where the match is weak. The listing skips clone size in some rows; elsewhere it reads once, few, many or a size class.

cdr3_nt	cdr3_aa	clone_size	v_call	d_call	j_call
TGTGCCAGCAGCCCCTACTACAATGAGCAGTTCTTC	CASSPYYNEQFF	many	TRBV7-2	NA	TRBJ2-1
TGTGCCAGCAGCTTACCCAGGGGATCCAAAAACATTCAGTACTTC	CASSLPRGSKNIQYF	few	TRBV7-9	NA	TRBJ2-4
TGCAGTGCTAGAGATGGGGGGACTCCATGGGGCAATGAGCAGTTCTTC	CSARDGGTPWGNEQFF	few	TRBV20-1	NA	TRBJ2-1
TGCAGTGCTAGAGGGGCAGGGGGTCCTCAGCCCCAGCATTTT	CSARGAGGPQPQHF	NA	TRBV20-1	TRBD1	TRBJ1-5
TGTGCCAGCACCACCAGGACTAGCGGGAGAGTCTACTACGAGCAGTACTTC	CASTTRTSGRVYYEQYF	many	TRBV6-2/TRBV6-3	TRBD2	TRBJ2-7
TGTGCCAGCCAACCGGGGTTCCATGAGCAGTTCTTC	CASQPGFHEQFF	many	TRBV12-3/TRBV12-4	NA	TRBJ2-1
TGTGCTAGTGGTTTTTACGGGAGTGGCACCGGGGAGCTGTTTTTT	CASGFYGSGTGELFF	many	TRBV12-5	NA	TRBJ2-2
TGCAGCGTTGCCGCTAGCGGGAGTAACCCGCAGTTCTTC	CSVAASGSNPQFF	many	TRBV29-1	TRBD2	TRBJ2-1
TGTGCCAGCAGCTTATCGGGCGCCAACACCGGGGAGCTGTTTTTT	CASSLSGANTGELFF	many	TRBV7-9	NA	TRBJ2-2
TGTGCCAGCAGCTTAGCCCGGACTAGCGAGGGGTACGAGCAGTACTTC	CASSLARTSEGYEQYF	many	TRBV11-2	TRBD2	TRBJ2-7
TGTGCCAGCAGACCCGGGACAGGAAGCACTGAAGCTTTCTTT	CASRPGTGSTEAFF	few	TRBV6-6	TRBD1	TRBJ1-1
TGTGCCAGCAGCTTAGGATGGATGAATGAGCAGTTCTTC	CASSLGWMNEQFF	many	TRBV7-2	NA	TRBJ2-1
TGTGCCAGCAGCTTAGTGCTGGGGCCCTACGAGCAGTACTTC	CASSLVLGPYEQYF	many	TRBV7-6	NA	TRBJ2-7
TGCAGCGCCGGACAGGGGGCGGTTACTGAAGCTTTCTTT	CSAGQGAVTEAFF	NA	TRBV29-1	TRBD1	TRBJ1-1
TGTGCCAGCAGTTACCCCCTTACGGCCGATACGCAGTATTTT	CASSYPLTADTQYF	few	TRBV6-6	NA	TRBJ2-3
TGTGCCAGCAGCGTAGGAAACACCGGGGAGCTGTTTTTT	CASSVGNTGELFF	few	TRBV9	NA	TRBJ2-2
TGTGCCAGCAGCCCCCTAGTGAAAGAGACCCAGTACTTC	CASSPLVKETQYF	many	TRBV11-2	NA	TRBJ2-5
TGTGCCAGCAGCACCGGAGGCCTAGCCCCCACAGATACGCAGTATTTT	CASSTGGLAPTDTQYF	few	TRBV14	NA	TRBJ2-3
TGCAGTGCTAGAACCCCCGGCGCGGATAGCACAGATACGCAGTATTTT	CSARTPGADSTDTQYF	many	TRBV20-1	NA	TRBJ2-3
TGCGCCAGCAGCCTCGGACTAGCGGGCACAGATACGCAGTATTTT	CASSLGLAGTDTQYF	many	TRBV5-1	TRBD2	TRBJ2-3
TGTGCCAGCAGCTTAGGAGGGGTTAACTATGGCTACACCTTC	CASSLGGVNYGYTF	many	TRBV7-2	NA	TRBJ1-2
TGTGCCAGCAGCCTAATCACTAGCGGGAGGGGCAGAGAGACCCAGTACTTC	CASSLITSGRGRETQYF	few	TRBV7-2	TRBD2	TRBJ2-5
TGCAGCGTTGAACCAACCGGGACAGGGGGTTTCGGGAACACTGAAGCTTTCTTT	CSVEPTGTGGFGNTEAFF	many	TRBV29-1	TRBD1	TRBJ1-1
TGTGCCAGCAAGGGACAGGGAGGTGGAAACACCATATATTTT	CASKGQGGGNTIYF	NA	TRBV6-1	TRBD1	TRBJ1-3
TGTGCCAGCAGCGTAGAATTTGGGACAGGGGTCAATGAGCAGTTCTTC	CASSVEFGTGVNEQFF	many	TRBV9	TRBD1	TRBJ2-1
TGTGCCAGCAGCTTAAGGCAGGGGGCATGGAATGAGCAGTTCTTC	CASSLRQGAWNEQFF	many	TRBV7-2	TRBD1	TRBJ2-1
TGCAGCGTTTCTCCCAGCAACTCCTACAATGAGCAGTTCTTC	CSVSPSNSYNEQFF	many	TRBV29-1	NA	TRBJ2-1
TGTGCCAGCAAAGAAGGGAGCAATCAGCCCCAGCATTTT	CASKEGSNQPQHF	NA	TRBV2	NA	TRBJ1-5
TGCGCCAGCAGCTTGAGGGGCAGGGGAAATCAGCCCCAGCATTTT	CASSLRGRGNQPQHF	NA	TRBV5-1	NA	TRBJ1-5
TGCGCCAGCAGCCAAGATTTCCCCCGGGACAGGGGAGGCACCGGGGAGCTGTTTTTT	CASSQDFPRDRGGTGELFF	few	TRBV4-3	TRBD1	TRBJ2-2
TGCAGTGCTAGAGATCGGGGGCGACAGGGTTATAATTCACCCCTCCACTTT	CSARDRGRQGYNSPLHF	few	TRBV20-1	TRBD1	TRBJ1-6